This T cell receptor beta chain was identified in a study of blood T cell repertoires in COVID-19. Study in general: The samples span acute and convalescent COVID-19 from the United States, Italy and Spain. Sample material is recorded as cDNA or gDNA derived from T cells, B-cell-depleted T cells, or PBMCs.

V lost 1 base and J 3 bases, leaving 12 bases between the germline ends. CDR3 size: 15 residues. Germline-derived CDR1 and CDR2 are SGHTA and FQGNSA. This clone turned up a few times. As processed by the authors: Estimated nucleated cell counts came from reference gene primer amplification. Assay: immunoSEQ multiplex PCR; the TCRdb copy retains only in-frame clones and omits some. The DNA gave D and trimming, while V, J and clone size come from that table. In the table there are 150,000 to 200,000 clones, 86% of which are singletons. This TCR was recovered from an elderly woman in a cohort sampled during active or convalescent COVID-19. This rearrangement joins TRBV7-2 to TRBJ1-2, with D possibly matching TRBD1 (5 bases). Sample: peripheral blood. CDR3 DNA: TGTGCCAGCAGCTTAGATAAGGGGTTGGACTATGGCTACACCTTC. Translating gives CASSLDKGLDYGYTF.